The clone carrying this TCR beta chain was observed a handful of times. Its antigen is unidentified. A second PCR, run for roughly 7 to 11 cycles, used a sample-barcoded 5' primer plus a J-beta primer mix. Each CDR3 protein is one row after TCRdb ran MiXCR on the 5' RACE reads. The sample lists hundreds of thousands of distinct CDR3 sequences; over 40% were seen once. The sample is drawn from a study of blood T cells in healthy people across ages. This CDR3 has 14 amino acids. V lost 0 bases and J lost 8, with 14 bases in between. Germline assignment: CDR1 SGHRS and CDR2 YFSETQ. General observations from the study: Conclusively comparing naive with antigen-experienced cells was impossible with unsorted PBMCs. Donors of long life had a larger count of naive CD4+ cells and greater diversity than aged donors.

The gene calls are TRBV5-1 and TRBJ1-2; no clear D gene. The material sequenced was blood. This receptor was taken from a woman aged 80 or over in good health. CDR3 protein: CASSLEPAVGGYTF. The CDR3 nucleotides read TGCGCCAGCAGCTTGGAACCGGCCGTCGGGGGCTACACCTTC.